This T cell receptor beta chain was sequenced in a study of CD8 T cells in Susac syndrome. With random hexamers, 0.5 to 1 ug RNA was reverse transcribed. Multiplex immunoSEQ PCR targeted 54 Vbeta and 13 Jbeta TCR beta segments. Using its own MiXCR run on the immunoSEQ multiplex PCR reads, TCRdb lists one record per CDR3 protein. The table includes about 130,000 distinct CDR3 sequences, 90% to 95% detected once. Study-wide points: Total CD8+ repertoires held approximately 17 Susac-specific public clones, while CD8+ TEMRA repertoires held five or six.

Regarding this clonotype: No antigen is known for it.

This sequence originates from a human donor with Susac syndrome. The sequencing input was CD8+ T cells from PBMCs.

The CDR3 is CASSRAGLGERNQPQHF. The CDR3 bases are TGCGCCAGCAGCCGCGCGGGGTTGGGGGAGCGCAATCAGCCCCAGCATTTT. This sequence joins TRBV4-1 and TRBJ1-5, with D tentatively TRBD1 (5 bases). Germline CDR1 MGHRA, CDR2 YSYEKL. The CDR3 covers 17 residues. The V gene lost 4 bases and the J gene lost 2 bases, with 18 bases spanning the gap.